The 20 T cell receptor beta chains given below trace back to one sample, sequenced in a study of shared clonotypes between healthy human individuals. Profiled with immunoSEQ multiplex PCR; TCRdb holds only in-frame clones, not every one. Here the sample spans millions of clones, over 85% being singletons. Specimen: naive CD4+ T cells sorted from blood. Subset in this sample: CD45RA+ positively selected. The receptors come from a man aged 18 to 35 in good health.

This rearrangement joins TRBV28 to TRBJ1-5, with a weak D call TRBD1 (5 bases). The CDR3 has 15 residues. Between the trimmed V and J ends, which lost 6 bases and 4 bases, there was a span of 16 bases. Germline V gene sequence: CDR1 MDHEN, CDR2 SYDVKM. The CDR3 DNA is TGTGCCAGCAGACCCCCCGGGGCCCCGAATCAGCCCCAGCATTTT. It specifies CASRPPGAPNQPQHF.

This chain uses TRBV5-6 with TRBJ1-2; 8 nucleotides align to TRBD1. The CDR3 length is 17 residues. The V gene's germline CDR1 is SGHDT and CDR2 YYEEEE. After removal of 4 bases from V and 1 base from J, the junction contained 12 bases not matched to a gene. CDR3 in DNA: TGTGCCAGCAGCCCGAGACAGGGGTCTGCCCTTAACTATGGCTACACCTTC. Encoded protein: CASSPRQGSALNYGYTF.

This sequence joins TRBV6-1 and TRBJ2-3; 9 bases agree with TRBD2. The CDR3 has 14 residues. Germline-derived CDR1 and CDR2 are MNHNS and SASEGT. With V trimmed by 8 bases and J by 4 bases, 7 bases remained unmatched. As DNA, the CDR3 is TGTGCCAGCGACCCAGCGGGAGGCGCAGATACGCAGTATTTT. Its protein is CASDPAGGADTQYF.

Only one count was recorded for this clone. V is TRBV6-1 and J is TRBJ2-1, with 8 bases identical to TRBD2. Trimming at V came to 6 bases and at J to 7 bases, leaving 8 bases not matched to a gene. Germline V gene lookup returns CDR1 MNHNS and CDR2 SASEGT. The CDR3 length is 14 residues. This CDR3 reads CASRPGLVPNEQFF. Here the CDR3 DNA reads TGTGCCAGCAGGCCGGGACTAGTGCCTAATGAGCAGTTCTTC.

The rearrangement links TRBV19 to TRBJ2-5, with 7 bases that match TRBD1. Germline V gene sequence: CDR1 LNHDA, CDR2 SQIVND (reference sequence). V was pared by 6 bases and J by 4 bases, with 8 bases of the junction left unmatched. This CDR3 comprises 14 residues. The DNA of the CDR3 is TGTGCCAGTAGGCTGAGTGGGGACAGAGAGACCCAGTACTTC. Protein product: CASRLSGDRETQYF.

V is TRBV6-1 and J is TRBJ2-5; weak D call: TRBD1 (5 bases). The V end lost 0 bases, the J end lost 7 bases, and 15 bases lay between the germline ends. CDR3 length: 15 residues. Germline V gives CDR1 MNHNS, CDR2 SASEGT. The CDR3 DNA reads as TGTGCCAGCAGTGAAGCGTCGGCAGGGAAGGGGACCCAGTACTTC. This codes for CASSEASAGKGTQYF.

The chain carries TRBV6-5 and TRBJ1-1; the D gene is possibly TRBD1 (5 bases). Germline V gives CDR1 MNHEY, CDR2 SVGAGI. Trimming cost V 4 bases and J 8 bases, with 20 bases left between them. This CDR3 has 15 residues. CDR3 nucleotide sequence: TGTGCCAGCAGTTCTGACGAGCTCCTTGGGGGAGAAGCTTTCTTT. This codes for CASSSDELLGGEAFF.

The genes are TRBV7-8 and TRBJ2-1, with 11 bases fitting TRBD2. CDR1 is SGHVS, CDR2 FQNEAQ, per germline. Trimming took 5 bases from V and 11 from J; bases not matched to a gene: 11. This CDR3 has 15 residues. CDR3 nucleotides: TGTGCCAGCAGCCGAATAGCGGGAGGGCCTATAAAGCAGTTCTTC. Translated, it gives CASSRIAGGPIKQFF.

V and J are TRBV10-3 and TRBJ1-3; TRBD1 might be the D (5 bases). The germline CDR1 and CDR2 sequences are ENHRY and SYGVKD. The CDR3 contains 14 residues. The V gene lost 10 bases and the J gene lost 0 bases, with 13 bases spanning the gap. The CDR3 nucleotides are TGTGCCAGCCTGGGACGGATCTCTGGAAACACCATATATTTT. The encoded protein is CASLGRISGNTIYF.

Note on this clone: This CDR3 is also generated by other DNA sequences in the sample. J is TRBJ1-2 and V is TRBV19; TRBD1 agrees at 10 bases. This CDR3 has 14 residues. CDR1 and CDR2 from the germline V gene are LNHDA and SQIVND (reference sequence). V shed 6 bases and J 4 bases; nucleotides not matched to a gene: 5. CDR3 sequence reads: CASSPTGGGYGYTF. The CDR3 DNA is TGTGCCAGTAGCCCGACAGGGGGCGGCTATGGCTACACCTTC.

With respect to this clone: At the DNA level, this CDR3 is encoded by other sequences in the same sample as well. The chain is built from TRBV5-1 and TRBJ2-6; D remains unclear. The CDR3 loop spans 16 amino acids. Germline V gene sequence: CDR1 SGHRS, CDR2 YFSETQ. With 0 bases removed from V and 1 base from J, the gap between germline ends came to 8 bases. DNA for the CDR3: TGCGCCAGCAGCTTGGCCGCTGGATCTGGGGCCAACGTCCTGACTTTC. This codes for CASSLAAGSGANVLTF.

A remark on this clone: This CDR3 is also generated by other DNA sequences in the sample. This chain joins TRBV10-3 and TRBJ2-5; D tentatively reads TRBD1 or TRBD2 (5 bases each). V was cut by 3 bases and J by 5 bases, with 10 bases left in between. The CDR3 consists of 13 residues. The germline gives CDR1 ENHRY, CDR2 SYGVKD. CDR3 nucleotide sequence: TGTGCCATCAGTGATGGCAGGGACGAGACCCAGTACTTC. Its translation: CAISDGRDETQYF.

J is TRBJ2-7 and V is TRBV19; 9 bases are shared with TRBD1. CDR1 and CDR2 (germline): LNHDA, SQIVND (reference sequence). The CDR3 totals 17 residues. V lost 3 bases to trimming and J lost 6 bases; unmatched junction nucleotides: 15. CDR3 nucleotides: TGTGCCAGTAGTATCAACTTCGTCGGGACAGGGATTCCCGAGCAGTACTTC. Its protein is CASSINFVGTGIPEQYF.

The table lists this clone with a count of one. V and J are TRBV10-3 and TRBJ2-3; D unclear. V was shortened by 0 bases and J by 1 base, with 11 bases between the two germline ends. The CDR3 is 16 amino acids. Germline loops: CDR1 ENHRY, CDR2 SYGVKD. The CDR3 reads CAISESVGRGTDTQYF. The CDR3 bases are TGTGCCATCAGTGAGTCAGTCGGGCGTGGCACAGATACGCAGTATTTT.

This chain uses TRBV28 with TRBJ1-6, with 7 bases that match TRBD1. The CDR3 totals 16 residues. After removal of 3 bases from V and 7 bases from J, the junction contained 9 bases not matched to a gene. Germline CDR1 and CDR2: MDHEN and SYDVKM. Here the CDR3 DNA reads TGTGCCAGCAGTTTCGGCAGGAACAGGGGAAATTCACCCCTCCACTTT. It encodes CASSFGRNRGNSPLHF.

This sequence joins TRBV11-2 and TRBJ2-7; D is tentatively TRBD1 or TRBD2 (5 bases each). V lost 5 bases and J 3 bases, leaving 14 bases between the germline ends. The CDR3 extends over 14 amino acids. Germline V gene lookup returns CDR1 SGHAT and CDR2 FQNNGV. The CDR3 DNA reads TGTGCCAGCAGCCAATCCCGGGGCCTCTACGAGCAGTACTTC. Encoded protein: CASSQSRGLYEQYF.

The J gene is TRBJ2-7, the V gene TRBV4-1; D is perhaps TRBD1 or TRBD2 (5 bases each). Trimming left V 5 bases short and J 3 bases short, with 11 bases between. Germline lookup yields CDR1 MGHRA and CDR2 YSYEKL. The CDR3 loop spans 13 amino acids. The CDR3 here is CASSGDDGYEQYF. The CDR3 coding sequence is TGCGCCAGCAGCGGGGACGACGGCTACGAGCAGTACTTC.

The chain is built from TRBV7-2 and TRBJ1-2; TRBD1 might be the D (5 bases). The ends were cut back, 4 bases at V and 1 base at J, with 10 bases in the middle. Per the germline V gene, CDR1 is SGHTA and CDR2 is FQGNSA. The CDR3 extends over 14 amino acids. CDR3 protein: CASSSVGVNYGYTF. The CDR3, as DNA: TGTGCCAGCAGCTCAGTAGGGGTTAACTATGGCTACACCTTC. The whole variable domain, filled in from reference TRBV7-2 and TRBJ1-2, reads GAGVSQSPSNKVTEKGKDVELRCDPISGHTALYWYRQSLGQGLEFLIYFQGNSAPDKSGLPSDRFSAERTGGSVSTLTIQRTQQEDSAVYLCASSSVGVNYGYTFGSGTRLTVV.

The chain joins TRBV5-4 to TRBJ1-4, with no clear D. V gave up 4 bases and J gave up 2 bases, with 12 bases separating them. This CDR3 is 15 amino acids long. Germline CDR1 and CDR2: SGHNT and YYREEE (reference sequence). In DNA, the CDR3 is TGTGCCAGCAGCAGTCAGAGTTCGACTAATGAAAAACTGTTTTTT. Amino acid sequence: CASSSQSSTNEKLFF.

The gene calls are TRBV30 and TRBJ1-1; D call uncertain. Trimming cost V 3 bases and J 6 bases, with 11 bases left between them. This CDR3 comprises 12 residues. CDR1 and CDR2 from the germline V gene are GTSNPN and SVGIG (reference sequence). The chain's CDR3 is CAWRPMRAEAFF. CDR3 sequence (DNA): TGTGCCTGGAGACCCATGAGAGCTGAAGCTTTCTTT.